This T cell receptor beta chain derives from a study of shared clonotypes between healthy human individuals. Study-level background: Contributing individuals were two females and a few males aged 18 to 49.

The CDR3 is 18 residues long. Trimming stripped 4 bases from V and 3 bases from J, with 25 bases between. Germline CDR1 and CDR2: SGHNT and YYREEE (reference sequence). CD4+ cell separation produced CD45RA+ naive and CD45RA-negative memory subsets. Per the study methods: ImmunoSEQ output lacked quality scores and full-length reads, limiting matched filtering. Method: immunoSEQ multiplex PCR; TCRdb's copy keeps in-frame clones and lacks some. From that table come the V and J calls and clone size; the DNA was used to work out D and trimming. The repertoire has 600,000 to 800,000 clones, 72% of them found once; the top ten carry less than 2%.

This clonotype was sampled from a woman between 25 and 40 years old in good health. Sample: memory CD4+ T cells sorted from blood. Subset noted: CD45RA-negative fraction. This chain links TRBV5-4 with TRBJ1-2; D perhaps matches TRBD1 (5 bases). The CDR3 protein is CASSRGLGGTSLDYGYTF. CDR3 DNA: TGTGCCAGCAGCCGGGGTTTAGGCGGGACTAGTCTTGACTATGGCTACACCTTC.